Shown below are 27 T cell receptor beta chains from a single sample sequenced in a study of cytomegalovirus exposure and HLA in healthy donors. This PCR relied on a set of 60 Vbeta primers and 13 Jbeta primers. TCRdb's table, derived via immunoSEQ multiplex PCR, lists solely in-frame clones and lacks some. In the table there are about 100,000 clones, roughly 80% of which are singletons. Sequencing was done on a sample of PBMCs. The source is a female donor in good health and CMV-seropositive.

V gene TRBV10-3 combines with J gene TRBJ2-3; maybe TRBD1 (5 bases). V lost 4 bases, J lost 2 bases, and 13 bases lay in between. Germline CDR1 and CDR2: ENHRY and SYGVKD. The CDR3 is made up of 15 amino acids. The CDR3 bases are TGTGCCATCAGTGGGGGCTCTGTCACCACAGATACGCAGTATTTT. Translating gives CAISGGSVTTDTQYF.

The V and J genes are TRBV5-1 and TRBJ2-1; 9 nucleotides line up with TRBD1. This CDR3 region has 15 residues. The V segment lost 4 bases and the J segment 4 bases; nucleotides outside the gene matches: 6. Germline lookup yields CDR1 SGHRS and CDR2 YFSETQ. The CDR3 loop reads CASSTPGTGYNEQFF. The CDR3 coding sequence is TGCGCCAGCAGCACCCCCGGGACAGGGTACAATGAGCAGTTCTTC.

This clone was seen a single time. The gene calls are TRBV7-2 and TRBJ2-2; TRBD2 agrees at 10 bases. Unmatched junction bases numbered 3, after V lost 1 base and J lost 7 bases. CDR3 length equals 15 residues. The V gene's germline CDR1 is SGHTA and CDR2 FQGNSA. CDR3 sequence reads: CASSLGLAGVGELFF. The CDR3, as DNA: TGTGCCAGCAGCTTAGGTCTAGCGGGAGTCGGGGAGCTGTTTTTT.

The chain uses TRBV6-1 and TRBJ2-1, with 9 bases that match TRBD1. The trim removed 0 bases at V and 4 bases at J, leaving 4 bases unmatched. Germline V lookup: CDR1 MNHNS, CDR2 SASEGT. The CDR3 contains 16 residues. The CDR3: CASSEAGTGQYNEQFF. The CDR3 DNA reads TGTGCCAGCAGTGAAGCCGGGACAGGGCAATACAATGAGCAGTTCTTC.

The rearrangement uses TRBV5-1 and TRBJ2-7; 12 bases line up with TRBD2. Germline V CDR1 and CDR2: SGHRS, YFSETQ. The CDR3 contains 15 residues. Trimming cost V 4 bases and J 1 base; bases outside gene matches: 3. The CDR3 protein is CASSRLAGESYEQYF. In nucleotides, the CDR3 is TGCGCCAGCAGCCGACTAGCGGGGGAATCCTACGAGCAGTACTTC.

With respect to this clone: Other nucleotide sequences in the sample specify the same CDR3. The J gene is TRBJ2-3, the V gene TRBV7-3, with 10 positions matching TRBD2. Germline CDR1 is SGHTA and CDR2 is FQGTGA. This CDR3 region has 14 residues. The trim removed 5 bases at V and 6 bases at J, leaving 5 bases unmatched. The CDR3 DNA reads TGTGCCAGCAGCACCGGACTAGCGGCGGATACGCAGTATTTT. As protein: CASSTGLAADTQYF.

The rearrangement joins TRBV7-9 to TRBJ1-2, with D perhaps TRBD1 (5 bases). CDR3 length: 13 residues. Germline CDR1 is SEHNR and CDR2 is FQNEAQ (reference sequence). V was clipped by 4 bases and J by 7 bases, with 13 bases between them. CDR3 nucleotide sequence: TGTGCCAGCAGCTCAAGTGGGGCGCGTGGCTACACCTTC. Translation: CASSSSGARGYTF.

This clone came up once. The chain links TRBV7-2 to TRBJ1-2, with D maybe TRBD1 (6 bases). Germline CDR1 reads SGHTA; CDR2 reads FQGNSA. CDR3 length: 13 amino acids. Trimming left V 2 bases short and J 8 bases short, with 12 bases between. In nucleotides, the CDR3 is TGTGCCAGCAGCTTACCCACAGGGCGCGGCTACACCTTC. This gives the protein CASSLPTGRGYTF.

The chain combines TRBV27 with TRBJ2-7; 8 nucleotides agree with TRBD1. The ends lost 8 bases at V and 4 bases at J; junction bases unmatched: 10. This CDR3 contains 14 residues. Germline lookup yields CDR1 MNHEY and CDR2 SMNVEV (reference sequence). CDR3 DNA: TGTGCCAGCTCCTCCGGGACAGGAAAATACGAGCAGTACTTC. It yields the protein CASSSGTGKYEQYF.

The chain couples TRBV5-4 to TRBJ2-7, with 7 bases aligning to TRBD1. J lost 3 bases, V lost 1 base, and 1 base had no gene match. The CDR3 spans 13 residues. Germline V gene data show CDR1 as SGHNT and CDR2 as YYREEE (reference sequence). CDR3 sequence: CASSLNRGYEQYF. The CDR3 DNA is TGTGCCAGCAGCTTGAACAGGGGCTACGAGCAGTACTTC.

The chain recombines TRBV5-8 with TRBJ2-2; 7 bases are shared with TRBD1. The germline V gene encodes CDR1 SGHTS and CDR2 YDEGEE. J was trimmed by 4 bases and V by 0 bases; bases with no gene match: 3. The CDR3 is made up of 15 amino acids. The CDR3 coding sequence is TGTGCCAGCAGCTTGGCTGACAGGGCCACCGGGGAGCTGTTTTTT. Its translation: CASSLADRATGELFF.

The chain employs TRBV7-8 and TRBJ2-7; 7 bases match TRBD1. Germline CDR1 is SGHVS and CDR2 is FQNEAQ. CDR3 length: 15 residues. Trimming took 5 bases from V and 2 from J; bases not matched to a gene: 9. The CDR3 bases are TGTGCCAGCAGCCCACAACCGAGGGGGCCCTACGAGCAGTACTTC. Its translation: CASSPQPRGPYEQYF.

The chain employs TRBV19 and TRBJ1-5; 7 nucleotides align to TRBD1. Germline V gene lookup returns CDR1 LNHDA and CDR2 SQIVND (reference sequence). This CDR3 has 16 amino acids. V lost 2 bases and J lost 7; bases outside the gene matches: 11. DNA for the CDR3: TGTGCCAGTAGTATATGGGACAGCCTCACAGCCCAGCCCCAGCATTTT. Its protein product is CASSIWDSLTAQPQHF.

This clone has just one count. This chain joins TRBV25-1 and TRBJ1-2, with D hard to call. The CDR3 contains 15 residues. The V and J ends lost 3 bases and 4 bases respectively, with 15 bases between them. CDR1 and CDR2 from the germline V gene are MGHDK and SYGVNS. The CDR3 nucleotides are TGTGCCAGCAGTGAGGGTTCGGCGGGCGGCTATGGCTACACCTTC. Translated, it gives CASSEGSAGGYGYTF.

In DNA form, the CDR3 reads TGTGCCAGCAGTGAAGCTGGAGGGTTTCGCGAGCAGTACTTC. This encodes CASSEAGGFREQYF. This sequence joins TRBV6-1 and TRBJ2-7; possible D gene TRBD2, 6 bases. Trimming took 0 bases from V and 6 from J, leaving 12 bases between them. The CDR3 is 14 residues long. Germline CDR1 MNHNS, CDR2 SASEGT.

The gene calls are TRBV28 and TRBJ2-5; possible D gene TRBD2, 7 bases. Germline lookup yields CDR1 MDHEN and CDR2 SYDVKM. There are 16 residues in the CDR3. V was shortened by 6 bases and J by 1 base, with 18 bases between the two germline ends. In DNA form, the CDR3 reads TGTGCCAGCAGGACGACTAGCAGGGGCTCCCAAGAGACCCAGTACTTC. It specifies CASRTTSRGSQETQYF.

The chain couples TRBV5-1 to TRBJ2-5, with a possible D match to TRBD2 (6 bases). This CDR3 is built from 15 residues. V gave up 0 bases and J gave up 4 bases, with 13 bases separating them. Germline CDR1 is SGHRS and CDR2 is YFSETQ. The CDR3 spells CASSLGFQEGETQYF. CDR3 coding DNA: TGCGCCAGCAGCTTGGGGTTCCAGGAGGGAGAGACCCAGTACTTC.

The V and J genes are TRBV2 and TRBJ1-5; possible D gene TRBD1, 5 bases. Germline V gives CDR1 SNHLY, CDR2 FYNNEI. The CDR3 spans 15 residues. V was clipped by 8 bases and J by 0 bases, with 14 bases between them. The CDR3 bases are TGTGCCAGCCGAACGACAGCAGATAGCAATCAGCCCCAGCATTTT. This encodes CASRTTADSNQPQHF. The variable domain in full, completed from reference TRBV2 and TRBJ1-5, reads EPEVTQTPSHQVTQMGQEVILRCVPISNHLYFYWYRQILGQKVEFLVSFYNNEISEKSEIFDDQFSVERPDGSNFTLKIRSTKLEDSAMYFCASRTTADSNQPQHFGDGTRLSIL.

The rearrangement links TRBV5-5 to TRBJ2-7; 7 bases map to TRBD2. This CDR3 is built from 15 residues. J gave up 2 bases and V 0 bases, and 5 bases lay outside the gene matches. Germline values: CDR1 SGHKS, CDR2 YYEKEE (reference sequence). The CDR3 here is CASSLGPSGTYEQYF. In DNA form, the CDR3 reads TGTGCCAGCAGCTTGGGGCCTAGCGGAACCTACGAGCAGTACTTC.

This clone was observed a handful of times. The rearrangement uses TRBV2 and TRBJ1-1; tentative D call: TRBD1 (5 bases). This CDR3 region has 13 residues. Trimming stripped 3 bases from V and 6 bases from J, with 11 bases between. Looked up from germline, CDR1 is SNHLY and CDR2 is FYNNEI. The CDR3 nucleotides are TGTGCCAGCAGTGACCAGGGAATTGCTGAAGCTTTCTTT. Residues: CASSDQGIAEAFF. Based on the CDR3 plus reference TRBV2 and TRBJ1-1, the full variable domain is EPEVTQTPSHQVTQMGQEVILRCVPISNHLYFYWYRQILGQKVEFLVSFYNNEISEKSEIFDDQFSVERPDGSNFTLKIRSTKLEDSAMYFCASSDQGIAEAFFGQGTRLTVV.

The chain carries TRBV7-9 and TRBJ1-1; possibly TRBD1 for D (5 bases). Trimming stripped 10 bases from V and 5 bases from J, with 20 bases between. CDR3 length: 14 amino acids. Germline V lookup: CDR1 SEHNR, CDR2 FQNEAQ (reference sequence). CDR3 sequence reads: CAIQLVGVDTEAFF. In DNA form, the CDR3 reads TGTGCCATCCAGCTCGTAGGGGTAGATACTGAAGCTTTCTTT.

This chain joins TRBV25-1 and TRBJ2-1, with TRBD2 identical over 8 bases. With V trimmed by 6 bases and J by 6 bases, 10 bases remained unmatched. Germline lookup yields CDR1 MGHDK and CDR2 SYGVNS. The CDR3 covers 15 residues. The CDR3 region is CASSLSGGGVNEQFF. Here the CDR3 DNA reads TGTGCCAGCAGCTTATCGGGAGGGGGGGTCAATGAGCAGTTCTTC.

CDR3 DNA sequence: TGCGCCAGCAGCCAAGAACGGGATGGCACTGAAGCTTTCTTT. Amino acid sequence: CASSQERDGTEAFF. The rearrangement joins TRBV4-3 to TRBJ1-1, with no clear D. This CDR3 comprises 14 residues. Germline V gene data show CDR1 as LGHNA and CDR2 as YSLEER. Trimming took off 0 bases at V and 4 bases at J, with 9 bases between the two ends.

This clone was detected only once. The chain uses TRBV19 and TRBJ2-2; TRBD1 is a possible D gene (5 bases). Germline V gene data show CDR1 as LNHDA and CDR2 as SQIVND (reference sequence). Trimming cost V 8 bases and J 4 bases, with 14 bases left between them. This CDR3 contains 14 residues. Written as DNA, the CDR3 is TGTGCCAGTCGGTCCCAAGGGGTCACCGGGGAGCTGTTTTTT. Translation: CASRSQGVTGELFF. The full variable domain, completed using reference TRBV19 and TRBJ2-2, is DGGITQSPKYLFRKEGQNVTLSCEQNLNHDAMYWYRQDPGQGLRLIYYSQIVNDFQKGDIAEGYSVSREKKESFPLTVTSAQKNPTAFYLCASRSQGVTGELFFGEGSRLTVL.

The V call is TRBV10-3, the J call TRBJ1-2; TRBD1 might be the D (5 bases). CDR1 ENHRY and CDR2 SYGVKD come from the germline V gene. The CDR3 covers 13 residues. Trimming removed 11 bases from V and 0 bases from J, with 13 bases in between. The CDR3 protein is CAFSQGSNYGYTF. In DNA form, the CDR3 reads TGTGCCTTTTCCCAGGGATCTAACTATGGCTACACCTTC.

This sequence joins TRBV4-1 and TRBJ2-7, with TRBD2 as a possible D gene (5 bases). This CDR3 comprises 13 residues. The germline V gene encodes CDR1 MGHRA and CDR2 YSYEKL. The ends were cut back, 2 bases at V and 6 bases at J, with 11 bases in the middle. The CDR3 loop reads CASSQHGVGEQYF. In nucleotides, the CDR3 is TGCGCCAGCAGCCAACACGGGGTCGGCGAGCAGTACTTC.

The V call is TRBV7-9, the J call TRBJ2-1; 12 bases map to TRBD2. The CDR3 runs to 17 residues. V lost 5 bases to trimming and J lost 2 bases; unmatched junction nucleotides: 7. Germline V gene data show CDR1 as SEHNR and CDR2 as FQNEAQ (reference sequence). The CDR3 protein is CASSGRLAGDTYNEQFF. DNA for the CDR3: TGTGCCAGCAGCGGCCGACTAGCGGGAGACACCTACAATGAGCAGTTCTTC.